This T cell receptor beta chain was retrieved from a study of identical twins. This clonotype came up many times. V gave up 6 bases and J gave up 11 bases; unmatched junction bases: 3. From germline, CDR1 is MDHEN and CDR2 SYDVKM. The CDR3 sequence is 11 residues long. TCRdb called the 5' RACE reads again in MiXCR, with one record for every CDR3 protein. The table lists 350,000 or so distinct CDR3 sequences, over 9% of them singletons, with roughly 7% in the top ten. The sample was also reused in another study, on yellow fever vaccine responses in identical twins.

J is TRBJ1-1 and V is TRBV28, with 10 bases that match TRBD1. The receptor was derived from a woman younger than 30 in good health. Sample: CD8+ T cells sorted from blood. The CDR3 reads CASSRGQGAFF. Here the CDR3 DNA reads TGTGCCAGCAGCCGGGGACAGGGGGCTTTCTTT.